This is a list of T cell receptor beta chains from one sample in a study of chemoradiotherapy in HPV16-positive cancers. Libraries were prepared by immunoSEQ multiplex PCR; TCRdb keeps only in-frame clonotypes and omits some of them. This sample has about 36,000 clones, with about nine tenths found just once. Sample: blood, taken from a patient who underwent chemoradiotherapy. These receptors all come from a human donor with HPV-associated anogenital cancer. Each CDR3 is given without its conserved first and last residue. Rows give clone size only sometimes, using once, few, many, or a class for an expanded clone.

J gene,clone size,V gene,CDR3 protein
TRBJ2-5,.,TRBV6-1,AIRGGSGETQY
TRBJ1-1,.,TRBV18,ASSPPGRADTEAF
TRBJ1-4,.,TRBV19,ASSKRTDENEKLF
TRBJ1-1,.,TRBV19,ASTPPRQGARTEAF
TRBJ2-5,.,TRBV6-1,ASAVGLDATQY
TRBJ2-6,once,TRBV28,ASREVQGADGANVLT
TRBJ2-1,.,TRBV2,ASDPSLVSHNEQF
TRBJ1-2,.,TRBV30,AWSVLRRPMGGYT
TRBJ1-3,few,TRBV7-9,ASTLRGSSGNTIY
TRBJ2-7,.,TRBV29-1,SALTSGVPYEQY
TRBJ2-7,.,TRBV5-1,ASSVGLAGVSYEQY
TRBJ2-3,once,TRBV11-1,ASSGGRPSTDTQY
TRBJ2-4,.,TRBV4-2,ASSQGLGDRGAKNIQY
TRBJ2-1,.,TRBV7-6,ASSLAGGLDEQF
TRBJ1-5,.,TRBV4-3,ASSQDRQGGQPQH
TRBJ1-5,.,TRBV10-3,AIRDLQGEIGRNQPQH
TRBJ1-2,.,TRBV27,ASSLGQGDGYT
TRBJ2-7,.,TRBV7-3,ASSLYGLLGEQY
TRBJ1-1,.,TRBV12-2,ATHGADRGGSEAF
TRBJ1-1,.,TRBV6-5,ASSYGGGLSTEAF